The 16 T cell receptor beta chains reported below all come from one sample, sequenced in a study of CD8+ T cells in alopecia areata. Reverse transcription of extracted RNA yielded cDNA, which provided the sequencing template. Only in-frame clones appear in the TCRdb table, and some are missing; sequencing was by immunoSEQ multiplex PCR. The sample lists roughly 220,000 clones; around two fifths were seen once. Treatment noted: oral pan-JAK inhibitor, 5-10 mg twice daily. Specimen: CD4+ T cells sorted from blood, collected at approximately week 30, from a patient treated with tofacitinib. The receptors shown here come from a human donor with alopecia areata.

The chain has TRBV10-3 and TRBJ2-3, with D perhaps TRBD1 (5 bases). The germline V gene encodes CDR1 ENHRY and CDR2 SYGVKD. This CDR3 comprises 12 residues. V gave up 3 bases and J gave up 5 bases, with 6 bases separating them. The CDR3 bases are TGTGCCATCAGTGACCAGGGAGATACGCAGTATTTT. It codes for CAISDQGDTQYF.

This clone was seen ten or more times. The chain couples TRBV4-1 to TRBJ2-3; D remains ambiguous. Germline V gene sequence: CDR1 MGHRA, CDR2 YSYEKL. There are 14 residues in the CDR3. The V gene lost 2 bases and the J gene lost 4 bases, with 10 bases spanning the gap. CDR3: CASSQQVTADTQYF. CDR3 DNA sequence: TGCGCCAGCAGCCAACAGGTTACCGCAGATACGCAGTATTTT.

The rearrangement uses TRBV15 and TRBJ1-2; 9 positions match TRBD1. The CDR3 runs to 16 residues. The germline V gene has CDR1 LNHNV and CDR2 YYDKDF (reference sequence). The V segment lost 1 base and the J segment 0 bases; nucleotides outside the gene matches: 3. CDR3 amino acids: CATSRGDRAANYGYTF. Here the CDR3 DNA reads TGTGCCACCAGCAGAGGGGACAGGGCGGCTAACTATGGCTACACCTTC.

This clone was counted between two and nine times. This chain links TRBV4-1 with TRBJ1-1; a weak D match, TRBD1 (5 bases). The CDR3 covers 15 residues. V shed 0 bases and J shed 1 base, with 9 bases lying between them. Per germline, CDR1 MGHRA and CDR2 YSYEKL. This CDR3 is CASSQDRGRNTEAFF. In DNA form, the CDR3 reads TGCGCCAGCAGCCAAGATCGGGGACGGAACACTGAAGCTTTCTTT.

The sample holds many counts of this clone. The V gene is TRBV7-8, the J gene TRBJ1-1; 10 bases map to TRBD1. CDR1 and CDR2 (germline): SGHVS, FQNEAQ. This CDR3 contains 16 residues. The ends lost 5 bases at V and 1 base at J; junction bases unmatched: 7. The CDR3, as DNA: TGTGCCAGCAGCGACCGGGACAGGGGATCGAACACTGAAGCTTTCTTT. Its translation: CASSDRDRGSNTEAFF.

This clone appeared a few times. The genes are TRBV6-6 and TRBJ2-5, with 12 bases identical to TRBD2. CDR3 length equals 15 residues. Germline CDR1 MNHNY, CDR2 SVGAGI (reference sequence). Trimming removed 5 bases from V and 4 bases from J; junction bases left unmatched: 5. CDR3 nucleotide sequence: TGTGCCAGCAGTACCGGGACTAGCGGGCCAGAGACCCAGTACTTC. This gives the protein CASSTGTSGPETQYF.

This clone was seen more than once but under ten times. The rearrangement links TRBV28 to TRBJ1-1; D remains ambiguous. Trimming stripped 6 bases from V and 8 bases from J, with 16 bases between. This CDR3 comprises 13 residues. CDR1 is MDHEN, CDR2 SYDVKM, per germline. The CDR3 sequence: CASSRTSSSEAFF. In nucleotides, the CDR3 is TGTGCCAGCAGCCGCACATCATCCTCAGAAGCTTTCTTT.

This chain connects TRBV11-2 to TRBJ2-1; D is possibly TRBD1 (6 bases). The ends were cut back, 5 bases at V and 7 bases at J, with 18 bases in the middle. Germline V gives CDR1 SGHAT, CDR2 FQNNGV. CDR3 size: 15 residues. CDR3 residues: CASSPSGTRRNEQFF. The CDR3 region has the DNA TGTGCCAGCAGCCCCTCCGGGACAAGGAGGAATGAGCAGTTCTTC.

This clone was picked up one time. The gene calls are TRBV19 and TRBJ1-2; the D gene is possibly TRBD1 (5 bases). Deletions cut 5 bases from V and 6 bases from J, with 13 bases between. Germline assignment: CDR1 LNHDA and CDR2 SQIVND (reference sequence). This CDR3 contains 13 residues. Here the CDR3 DNA reads TGTGCCAGTAGTTTGGCAGGGAAGGATGGCTACACCTTC. Translated, it gives CASSLAGKDGYTF.

The V gene is TRBV30, the J gene TRBJ1-1; the D gene is possibly TRBD1 (6 bases). The CDR3 has 13 residues. Germline CDR1 is GTSNPN and CDR2 is SVGIG (reference sequence). V lost 2 bases and J lost 5, with 12 bases in between. This chain's CDR3 is CAWSRGARTEAFF. The CDR3 region has the DNA TGTGCCTGGAGTAGGGGGGCGCGTACTGAAGCTTTCTTT. The whole variable domain, filled in from reference TRBV30 and TRBJ1-1, reads SQTIHQWPATLVQPVGSPLSLECTVEGTSNPNLYWYRQAAGRGLQLLFYSVGIGQISSEVPQNLSASRPQDRQFILSSKKLLLSDSGFYLCAWSRGARTEAFFGQGTRLTVV.

About this clone itself: This specimen includes other DNA sequences encoding the same CDR3. The genes are TRBV7-9 and TRBJ1-1, with D possibly being TRBD1 (5 bases). This CDR3 has 14 amino acids. The V end lost 2 bases, the J end lost 1 base, and 8 bases lay between the germline ends. Germline loops: CDR1 SEHNR, CDR2 FQNEAQ (reference sequence). The CDR3 DNA reads as TGTGCCAGCAGCTTAACAGGAGCGAACACTGAAGCTTTCTTT. Translation: CASSLTGANTEAFF.

The chain employs TRBV9 and TRBJ2-3, with D possibly TRBD2 on 5 matching bases. The CDR3 spans 15 residues. The germline V and J ends were trimmed by 2 bases and 0 bases, with 10 bases remaining between them. Germline values: CDR1 SGDLS, CDR2 YYNGEE. This CDR3 reads CASSVFEGSTDTQYF. The CDR3 region has the DNA TGTGCCAGCAGCGTTTTTGAGGGAAGCACAGATACGCAGTATTTT.

The chain is built from TRBV7-6 and TRBJ2-7; D perhaps matches TRBD1 (6 bases). Trimming removed 5 bases from V and 3 bases from J, with 14 bases in between. The CDR3 length is 14 residues. Germline CDR1 SGHVS, CDR2 FNYEAQ. The CDR3 nucleotides read TGTGCCAGCAGCGTCCAGGACAGTGACTACGAGCAGTACTTC. Its protein product is CASSVQDSDYEQYF.

This clone has only one observation. The rearrangement uses TRBV6-1 and TRBJ2-7; no reliable D call. Trimming shortened V by 5 bases and J by 0 bases, and 14 bases separated the two germline ends. In germline, CDR1 is MNHNS, CDR2 SASEGT. This CDR3 is built from 15 residues. The CDR3 bases are TGTGCCAGCAGTCACCGCCGGTCTAGCTCCTACGAGCAGTACTTC. It codes for CASSHRRSSSYEQYF.

In this sample, this clone turned up a few times. The V gene is TRBV4-1, the J gene TRBJ2-7, with 9 bases aligning to TRBD1. V was pared by 3 bases and J by 2 bases, with 8 bases of the junction left unmatched. The CDR3 has 16 amino acids. Germline V CDR1 and CDR2: MGHRA, YSYEKL. The CDR3 DNA is TGCGCCAGCAGCCACCCTCTACAGGGGGCCACCTACGAGCAGTACTTC. Translated: CASSHPLQGATYEQYF.

The chain carries TRBV4-2 and TRBJ1-1, with D possibly TRBD1 on 6 matching bases. CDR1 is LGHNA and CDR2 is YNFKEQ in the germline V gene. This CDR3 is 13 amino acids long. V was trimmed by 5 bases and J by 11 bases, leaving 18 bases between them. The CDR3 spells CASSFQGSGSAFF. The CDR3 nucleotides read TGTGCCAGCAGCTTCCAGGGGAGCGGTTCGGCTTTCTTT.